Below are 20 T cell receptor beta chains sequenced from a single sample in a study of blood T cells in healthy people across ages. A second PCR of roughly 7 to 11 cycles used a sample-barcoded 5' primer and a J-beta primer mix. From the 5' RACE reads, TCRdb called clonotypes with MiXCR, one entry per CDR3 protein. The sample has around 1,500,000 distinct CDR3 sequences; roughly 45% are singletons. Specimen: blood. The receptors were sampled from a woman aged 18-35 years in good health.

This chain's CDR3 is CATSRDRGQETQYF. As DNA, the CDR3 is TGTGCCACCAGCAGAGATCGGGGCCAAGAGACCCAGTACTTC. This rearrangement joins TRBV15 to TRBJ2-5; D might be TRBD2 (5 bases). V shed 0 bases and J shed 1 base, with 6 bases lying between them. The CDR3 is made up of 14 amino acids. Looked up from germline, CDR1 is LNHNV and CDR2 is YYDKDF (reference sequence).

This clonotype was counted only a few times. The gene calls are TRBV7-9 and TRBJ1-2; D is perhaps TRBD1 (6 bases). The V and J ends lost 5 bases and 2 bases respectively, with 18 bases between them. Looked up from germline, CDR1 is SEHNR and CDR2 is FQNEAQ (reference sequence). The CDR3 consists of 16 residues. The CDR3 DNA reads TGTGCCAGCAGCCCCGGGGGTTCAGGGGTAAACTATGGCTACACCTTC. This translates into CASSPGGSGVNYGYTF. Supplemented by reference TRBV7-9 and TRBJ1-2, the full variable domain reads DTGVSQNPRHKITKRGQNVTFRCDPISEHNRLYWYRQTLGQGPEFLTYFQNEAQLEKSRLLSDRFSAERPKGSFSTLEIQRTEQGDSAMYLCASSPGGSGVNYGYTFGSGTRLTVV.

This clonotype was seen more than once but under ten times. V is TRBV24-1 and J is TRBJ2-1, with a weak D call TRBD2 (6 bases). Germline V gives CDR1 KGHDR, CDR2 SFDVKD. Trimming pared 3 bases from V and 5 bases from J, leaving 13 bases between. The CDR3 length is 15 residues. The CDR3 coding sequence is TGTGCCACCAGTGATCAACGGACTATTAACAATGAGCAGTTCTTC. Translating it yields CATSDQRTINNEQFF.

The chain combines TRBV6-5 with TRBJ2-5, with D tentatively TRBD1 or TRBD2 (5 bases each). V was cut by 5 bases and J by 5 bases, with 15 bases left in between. The V gene's germline CDR1 is MNHEY and CDR2 SVGAGI. The CDR3 runs to 14 residues. The CDR3 DNA reads as TGTGCCAGCAGTCCTTATGGGACCAAGGAGACCCAGTACTTC. Translation gives CASSPYGTKETQYF.

The chain combines TRBV12-3 or TRBV12-4 with TRBJ2-7; 10 bases agree with TRBD2. V was clipped by 5 bases and J by 1 base; unmatched bases: 17. The CDR3 has 19 amino acids. The chain's CDR3 is CASSPPSGLAGVLSYEQYF. CDR3 nucleotide sequence: TGTGCCAGCAGTCCGCCGAGTGGGCTAGCGGGAGTTTTGTCCTACGAGCAGTACTTC.

This clonotype showed up just a few times. The chain joins TRBV20-1 to TRBJ1-2; 11 nucleotides match TRBD1. CDR1 and CDR2 (germline): DFQATT, SNEGSKA (reference sequence). The trim removed 4 bases at V and 7 bases at J, leaving 5 bases unmatched. The CDR3 is 13 amino acids. CDR3 bases: TGCAGTGCTATGGGACAGGGGGGCTGTGGCTACACCTTC. This translates into CSAMGQGGCGYTF.

This clonotype was picked up a small number of times. The rearrangement links TRBV7-2 to TRBJ2-7, with D possibly TRBD2 on 5 matching bases. The germline V and J ends were trimmed by 5 bases and 2 bases, with 13 bases remaining between them. The CDR3 sequence is 14 residues long. Per germline, CDR1 SGHTA and CDR2 FQGNSA. CDR3: CASSPSGPPYEQYF. Written as DNA, the CDR3 is TGTGCCAGCAGCCCCAGCGGTCCCCCCTACGAGCAGTACTTC.

CDR3 sequence: CASKPGVIYGYTF. CDR3 coding DNA: TGTGCCTCAAAACCGGGGGTCATTTATGGCTACACCTTC. The chain joins TRBV27 to TRBJ1-2; a possible D gene is TRBD1 (5 bases). V gave up 11 bases and J gave up 5 bases, with 18 bases separating them. CDR3 length: 13 residues. The V gene's germline CDR1 is MNHEY and CDR2 SMNVEV (reference sequence).

This clonotype was seen many times. This chain joins TRBV6-2 or TRBV6-3 and TRBJ1-2; the D is unclear. Germline V gene sequence: CDR1 MNHEY, CDR2 SVGEGT. The CDR3 runs 11 residues. Trimming left V 4 bases short and J 3 bases short, with 3 bases between. CDR3 DNA sequence: TGTGCCAGCAGTTCCTACTATGGCTACACCTTC. Its protein is CASSSYYGYTF.

There are a few counts of this clonotype. The V call is TRBV6-2 or TRBV6-3, the J call TRBJ2-7, with 7 positions matching TRBD1. The CDR3 is 13 amino acids. Losses at the gene ends were 10 bases for V and 4 bases for J; bases not matched to a gene: 10. Per germline, CDR1 MNHEY and CDR2 SVGEGT. DNA of the CDR3: TGTGCCACCTTTCCGGGACAGAGTTACGAGCAGTACTTC. It encodes CATFPGQSYEQYF.

This clonotype has more than one count but fewer than ten. The chain recombines TRBV27 with TRBJ2-3; TRBD2 matches 8 bases. Germline V gene lookup returns CDR1 MNHEY and CDR2 SMNVEV (reference sequence). The CDR3 loop spans 18 amino acids. With 0 bases clipped from V and 3 bases from J, the junction kept 11 bases outside the gene matches. The CDR3 is CASSLSSGATLGTDTQYF. DNA of the CDR3: TGTGCCAGCAGTTTATCTAGCGGGGCAACCCTGGGGACAGATACGCAGTATTTT.

This clonotype was detected a few times. The chain carries TRBV4-1 and TRBJ1-2, with D unclear. The CDR3 runs to 15 residues. CDR1 and CDR2 from the germline V gene are MGHRA and YSYEKL. V dropped 4 bases and J dropped 8 bases, with 20 bases sitting between them. For the CDR3, the DNA is TGCGCCAGCAGCCCTCTGGAGACCCCATTTAGAGGCTACACCTTC. Its protein product is CASSPLETPFRGYTF.

The V and J genes are TRBV20-1 and TRBJ1-4; D remains unclear. Germline lookup yields CDR1 DFQATT and CDR2 SNEGSKA (reference sequence). The length of the CDR3 is 11 residues. Trimming removed 6 bases from V and 15 bases from J, with 17 bases in between. CDR3 region: CSAEDLNKVFF. CDR3 nucleotides: TGCAGTGCCGAGGACCTGAACAAGGTGTTTTTT.

This clonotype was observed a few times. The CDR3 DNA sequence: TGTGCCAGCAGTCCTCTCGACAGGCTGGACTACGAGCAGTACTTC. The encoded protein is CASSPLDRLDYEQYF. The genes are TRBV27 and TRBJ2-7, with D tentatively TRBD1 (6 bases). The CDR3 contains 15 residues. Per the germline V gene, CDR1 is MNHEY and CDR2 is SMNVEV (reference sequence). Between the trimmed V and J ends, which lost 5 bases and 3 bases, there was a span of 17 bases.

V gene TRBV2 combines with J gene TRBJ2-7; 7 nucleotides agree with TRBD2. Trimming at V came to 5 bases and at J to 0 bases, leaving 7 bases not matched to a gene. The CDR3 sequence is 15 residues long. Looked up from germline, CDR1 is SNHLY and CDR2 is FYNNEI. The DNA for the CDR3 is TGTGCCAGCAGTATAGCGGGTGGGAGCTCCTACGAGCAGTACTTC. Translation gives CASSIAGGSSYEQYF.

About this clonotype: Germline and junction disagree at one end, which may indicate a read error. The gene calls are TRBV30 and TRBJ2-7, with TRBD2 as a possible D gene (5 bases). The CDR3 sequence is 11 residues long. CDR1 GTSNPN and CDR2 SVGIG come from the germline V gene (reference sequence). The CDR3 is CAGSVIHEQYF. CDR3 bases: TGTGCCGGGAGTGTAATCCACGAGCAGTACTTC.

This clonotype was picked up a small number of times. The chain links TRBV28 to TRBJ2-7, with 9 bases matching TRBD1. Germline V CDR1 and CDR2: MDHEN, SYDVKM. Trimming took 9 bases from V and 4 from J; bases not matched to a gene: 10. This CDR3 is built from 14 residues. The CDR3 here is CASAIPGQGYEQYF. DNA for the CDR3: TGTGCCAGTGCTATTCCGGGACAGGGTTACGAGCAGTACTTC.

In DNA form, the CDR3 reads TGCGCCAGCAGCTTTAACGGGGGGGCGAACACCGGGGAGCTGTTTTTT. Translating it yields CASSFNGGANTGELFF. This rearrangement joins TRBV5-1 to TRBJ2-2; the match to TRBD2 covers 8 bases. Germline trimming cut 2 bases from V and 0 bases from J; bases unmatched to any gene: 3. This CDR3 has 16 residues. Germline values: CDR1 SGHRS, CDR2 YFSETQ.

The V call is TRBV21-1, the J call TRBJ2-7; the table's D gene call, TRBD2, was not cross checked with the DNA. TRBV21-1 is a recognized pseudogene. CDR3 size: 18 residues. CDR3 sequence: CASSKETSGGARKKNQYF. The CDR3 DNA is TGTGCCAGCAGCAAAGAAACTAGCGGGGGGGCCAGGAAGAAGAACCAGTACTTC.

The chain uses TRBV27 and TRBJ1-5; 7 nucleotides line up with TRBD1. J was trimmed by 3 bases and V by 7 bases; bases with no gene match: 3. The CDR3 loop spans 13 amino acids. Germline V gene data show CDR1 as MNHEY and CDR2 as SMNVEV (reference sequence). The CDR3 is CASKQGDNQPQHF. The CDR3 region has the DNA TGTGCCAGCAAGCAGGGGGACAATCAGCCCCAGCATTTT.